The 4 T cell receptor beta chains below were found in one sample sequenced in a study of blood T cell repertoires in COVID-19. Clones were read by immunoSEQ multiplex PCR, and TCRdb kept only the in-frame ones, dropping some. The sample lists 180,000 or so clones, roughly 88% seen once, with 10% to 15% in the top ten. The material sequenced was PBMCs or T cells enriched from blood (not recorded which). These receptors all stem from a woman in her fifties or sixties who had recovered from COVID-19.

V gene TRBV5-1 combines with J gene TRBJ2-1; D possibly corresponds to TRBD2 (6 bases). Per germline, CDR1 SGHRS and CDR2 YFSETQ. V dropped 1 base and J dropped 5 bases, with 10 bases sitting between them. The CDR3 has 14 residues. The CDR3 nucleotides are TGCGCCAGCAGCTTGACGGAGGGGAACAATGAGCAGTTCTTC. This codes for CASSLTEGNNEQFF.

The chain combines TRBV20-1 with TRBJ1-5; no clear D gene. In germline, CDR1 is DFQATT, CDR2 SNEGSKA (reference sequence). The CDR3 sequence is 13 residues long. Trimming removed 3 bases from V and 3 bases from J, with 9 bases in between. The CDR3 coding sequence is TGCAGTGCTAGTCCCGACAACAATCAGCCCCAGCATTTT. Amino acids: CSASPDNNQPQHF.

Worth noting for this clone: Within the sample, other DNA sequences also encode this same CDR3. The chain carries TRBV5-4 and TRBJ1-2; the match to TRBD1 covers 10 bases. Germline loops: CDR1 SGHNT, CDR2 YYREEE (reference sequence). After removal of 4 bases from V and 7 bases from J, the junction contained 4 bases not matched to a gene. CDR3 size: 13 residues. For the CDR3, the DNA is TGTGCCAGCAGCCTCGGACAGGGGGGTGGCTACACCTTC. It encodes CASSLGQGGGYTF.

This rearrangement joins TRBV4-1 to TRBJ2-1; TRBD2 is a possible D gene (7 bases). V lost 1 base, J lost 10 bases, and 17 bases lay in between. Looked up from germline, CDR1 is MGHRA and CDR2 is YSYEKL. CDR3 length: 15 amino acids. The CDR3 is CASSQGGGRSQEQFF. CDR3 DNA sequence: TGCGCCAGCAGCCAAGGCGGGGGCCGATCTCAGGAGCAGTTCTTC.